This TCR beta chain was captured by sequencing in a study of spatial heterogeneity in lung cancer. Study details: Alpha-chain sequences were consistently detected in smaller numbers than beta-chain sequences. General study findings and limits: Intratumoral expanded alpha and beta TCR counts were found to track tumor mutation counts.

TCRdb re-derived calls from the 5' RACE reads in MiXCR, one entry per CDR3 protein. The sample lists 20,000 to 25,000 distinct CDR3 sequences; 8.8% were seen once. Documented time point: sample taken at primary tumor resection. The V end was cut by 2 bases, the J end by 0 bases, with 5 bases between. Germline lookup yields CDR1 LGHNA and CDR2 YSLEER. The CDR3 has 13 residues. The table lists this clonotype with a few counts. The antigen is not known. The sequences come from lung tumor tissue, collected at surgery. The gene calls are TRBV4-3 and TRBJ2-7; D uncertain. The source is a male donor with early-stage non-small cell lung cancer. CDR3 sequence reads: CASSQRVSYEQYF. CDR3 DNA sequence: TGCGCCAGCAGCCAACGGGTCTCCTACGAGCAGTACTTC.